The subject of this entry is one T cell receptor beta chain. This entry belongs to a study of blood T cell repertoires in COVID-19. This CDR3 spans 15 amino acids. V lost 2 bases and J lost 4; bases outside the gene matches: 4. The germline CDR1 and CDR2 sequences are MNHEY and SVGAGI. Data came from immunoSEQ multiplex PCR; TCRdb stores just in-frame clones and leaves some out. The sample shows under 55,000 clones, more than 90% of them seen only once. Sequencing used peripheral blood. V is TRBV6-5 and J is TRBJ2-7; 11 bases fit TRBD1. This TCR derives from a human donor in a cohort sampled during active COVID-19. The CDR3 DNA reads as TGTGCCAGCAGTTACGCCGGGACAGGGGGTTACGAGCAGTACTTC. Translated: CASSYAGTGGYEQYF.